This T cell receptor (beta chain) was sequenced in a study of blood T cells in healthy people across ages. Points from the study as a whole: Naive and antigen-experienced cells were not separated, limiting conclusive comparison. Long-lived and aged donors differed, with more naive CD4+ cells and higher diversity in the long-lived.

A second roughly 7 to 12 cycle PCR used barcoded and J-beta primers. In TCRdb, the 5' RACE reads were re-called with MiXCR into one record per CDR3 protein. The sample consists of around 670,000 distinct CDR3 sequences, approximately 30% of them appearing once. This clonotype has a handful of counts. What it recognizes is unknown. The TCR comes from a woman aged 80 or over in good health. Sequenced: blood.

CDR3 bases: TGTGCCAGCCGGGGATGGTTGAACACTGAAGCTTTCTTT. As protein: CASRGWLNTEAFF. V usage is TRBV5-6 and J usage is TRBJ1-1, with D unclear. Germline values: CDR1 SGHDT, CDR2 YYEEEE. The CDR3 has 13 residues. Deletions cut 7 bases from V and 0 bases from J, with 10 bases between.